This record covers a single T cell receptor (beta chain). This sample is part of a study of blood T cell repertoires in COVID-19. From germline, CDR1 is ENHRY and CDR2 SYGVKD. Trimming took 3 bases from V and 7 from J; bases not matched to a gene: 7. The CDR3 has 16 residues. Under the authors' procedure: Estimated nucleated cell counts came from reference gene primer amplification. TCRdb keeps only in-frame clones here, not all; method: immunoSEQ multiplex PCR. V, J and clone size derive from that table, while D and trimming were established from the DNA sequence. The table shows some 350,000 clones, with around nine tenths occurring only once.

This sequence originates from a man aged 30 to 45 who had recovered from COVID-19. The sample consisted of PBMCs or T cells enriched from blood (not recorded which). V is TRBV10-3 and J is TRBJ2-1; TRBD2 agrees at 12 bases. This chain's CDR3 is CAISDLAGGPANEQFF. CDR3 nucleotide sequence: TGTGCCATCAGTGATCTAGCGGGGGGGCCGGCGAATGAGCAGTTCTTC.